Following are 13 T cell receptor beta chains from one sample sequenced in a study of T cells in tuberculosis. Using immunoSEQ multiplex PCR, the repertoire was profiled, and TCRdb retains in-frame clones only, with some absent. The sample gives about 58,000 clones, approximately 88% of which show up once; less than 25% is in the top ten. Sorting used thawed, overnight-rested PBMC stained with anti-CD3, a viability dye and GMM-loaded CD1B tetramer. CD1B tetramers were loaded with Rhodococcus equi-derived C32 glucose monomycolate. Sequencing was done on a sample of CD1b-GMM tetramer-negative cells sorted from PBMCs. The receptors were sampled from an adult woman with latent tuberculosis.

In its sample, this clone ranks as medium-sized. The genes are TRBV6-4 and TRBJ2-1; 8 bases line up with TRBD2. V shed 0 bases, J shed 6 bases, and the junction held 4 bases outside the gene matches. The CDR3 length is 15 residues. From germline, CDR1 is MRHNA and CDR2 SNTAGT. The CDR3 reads CASSDSIGGANEQFF. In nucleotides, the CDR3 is TGTGCCAGCAGTGACTCGATCGGGGGGGCCAATGAGCAGTTCTTC.

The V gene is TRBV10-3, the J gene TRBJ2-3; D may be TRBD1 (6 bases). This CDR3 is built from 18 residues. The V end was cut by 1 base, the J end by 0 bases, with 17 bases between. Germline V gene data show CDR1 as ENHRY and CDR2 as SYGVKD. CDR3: CAISELPSWTASTDTQYF. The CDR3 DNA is TGTGCCATCAGTGAGTTACCTTCTTGGACAGCGAGCACAGATACGCAGTATTTT.

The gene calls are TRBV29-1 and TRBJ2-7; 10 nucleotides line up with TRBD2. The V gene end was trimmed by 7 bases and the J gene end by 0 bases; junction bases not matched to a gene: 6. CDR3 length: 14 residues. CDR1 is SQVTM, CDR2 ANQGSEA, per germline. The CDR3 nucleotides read TGCAGCGCAATGACTAGCGGGTCCTCCTACGAGCAGTACTTC. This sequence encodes CSAMTSGSSYEQYF.

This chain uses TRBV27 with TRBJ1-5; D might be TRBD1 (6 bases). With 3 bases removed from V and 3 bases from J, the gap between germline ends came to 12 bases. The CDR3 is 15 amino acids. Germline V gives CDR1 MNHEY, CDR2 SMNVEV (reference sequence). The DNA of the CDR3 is TGTGCCAGCAGTTTGGGGGCAGGTCCCAATCAGCCCCAGCATTTT. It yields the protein CASSLGAGPNQPQHF.

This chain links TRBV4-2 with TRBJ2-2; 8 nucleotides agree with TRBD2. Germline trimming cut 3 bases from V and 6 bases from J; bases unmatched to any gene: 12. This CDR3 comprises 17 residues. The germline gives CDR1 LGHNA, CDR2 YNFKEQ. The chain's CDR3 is CASSHRTSPTGAGELFF. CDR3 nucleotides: TGTGCCAGCAGCCATCGGACTAGCCCAACGGGGGCCGGGGAGCTGTTTTTT.

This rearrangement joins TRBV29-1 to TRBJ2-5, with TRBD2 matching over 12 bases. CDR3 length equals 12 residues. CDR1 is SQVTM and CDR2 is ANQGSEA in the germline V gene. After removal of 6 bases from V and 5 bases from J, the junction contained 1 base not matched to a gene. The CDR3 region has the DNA TGCAGCGTCGGACTAGCGGGGGAGACCCAGTACTTC. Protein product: CSVGLAGETQYF.

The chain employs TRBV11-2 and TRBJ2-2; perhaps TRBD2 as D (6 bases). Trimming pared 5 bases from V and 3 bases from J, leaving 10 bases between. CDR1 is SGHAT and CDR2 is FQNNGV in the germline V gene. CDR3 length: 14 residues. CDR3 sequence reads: CASSHWRDTGELFF. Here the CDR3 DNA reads TGTGCCAGCAGCCATTGGAGGGACACCGGGGAGCTGTTTTTT.

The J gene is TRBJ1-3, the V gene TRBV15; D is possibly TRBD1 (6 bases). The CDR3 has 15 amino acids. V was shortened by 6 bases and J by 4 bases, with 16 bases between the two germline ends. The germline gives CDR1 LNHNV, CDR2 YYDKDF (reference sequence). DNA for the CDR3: TGTGCCACCAGTCCTAAGCAGGGGCGCGGAAACACCATATATTTT. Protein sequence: CATSPKQGRGNTIYF.

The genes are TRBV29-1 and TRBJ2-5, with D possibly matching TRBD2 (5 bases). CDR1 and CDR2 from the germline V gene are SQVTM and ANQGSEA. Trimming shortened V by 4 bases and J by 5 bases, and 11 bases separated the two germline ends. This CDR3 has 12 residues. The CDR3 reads CSVVSGEETQYF. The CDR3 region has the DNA TGCAGCGTTGTTTCCGGGGAGGAGACCCAGTACTTC.

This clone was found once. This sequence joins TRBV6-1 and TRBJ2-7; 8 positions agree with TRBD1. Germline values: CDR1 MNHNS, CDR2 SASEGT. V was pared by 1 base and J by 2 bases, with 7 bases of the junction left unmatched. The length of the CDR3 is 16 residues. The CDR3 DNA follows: TGTGCCAGCAGTGAAGGGGACAGGAAGACAACCTACGAGCAGTACTTC. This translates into CASSEGDRKTTYEQYF.

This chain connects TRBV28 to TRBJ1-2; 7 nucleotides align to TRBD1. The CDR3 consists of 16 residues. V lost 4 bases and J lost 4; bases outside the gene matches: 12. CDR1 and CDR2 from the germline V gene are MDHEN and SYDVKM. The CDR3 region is CASSSFGDSKTYGYTF. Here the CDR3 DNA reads TGTGCCAGCAGTTCCTTCGGGGACAGCAAGACCTATGGCTACACCTTC.

This chain's CDR3 is CASSLGPGRYGYTF. In nucleotides, the CDR3 is TGTGCCAGCAGCTTAGGGCCGGGTCGGTATGGCTACACCTTC. V and J are TRBV11-2 and TRBJ1-2; D is unresolved. CDR3 length equals 14 residues. The germline V gene encodes CDR1 SGHAT and CDR2 FQNNGV. V was shortened by 1 base and J by 5 bases, with 11 bases between the two germline ends.

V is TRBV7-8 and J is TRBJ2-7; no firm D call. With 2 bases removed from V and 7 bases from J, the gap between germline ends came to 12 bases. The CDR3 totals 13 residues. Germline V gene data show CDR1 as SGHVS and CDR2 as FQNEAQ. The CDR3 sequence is CASSLHRVWEQYF. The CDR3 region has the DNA TGTGCCAGCAGCTTACATCGGGTCTGGGAGCAGTACTTC.